The 3 T cell receptor beta chains in this list originate from one sample, sequenced in a study of T cells after somatic rescue of genetic block. The table came from immunoSEQ multiplex PCR; TCRdb's copy has only in-frame clones and leaves some out. The top ten hold about 20% of the sample, which has over 10,000 clones, 65% to 85% seen once. The sample comprised peripheral blood mononuclear cells (PBMCs). The receptors derive from a boy between 10 and 17 years old.

V gene TRBV6-5 combines with J gene TRBJ1-2, with D perhaps matching TRBD1 (6 bases). The CDR3 runs to 15 residues. Germline CDR1 and CDR2: MNHEY and SVGAGI. Between the trimmed V and J ends, which lost 2 bases and 0 bases, there was a span of 10 bases. The CDR3 nucleotides read TGTGCCAGCAGTTACGACAGGACTTCTAACTATGGCTACACCTTC. Translation gives CASSYDRTSNYGYTF.

The genes are TRBV11-3 and TRBJ1-6; D gene unclear. The germline V gene encodes CDR1 SGHNT and CDR2 YENEEA. This CDR3 contains 13 residues. V lost 3 bases to trimming and J lost 7 bases, with 7 bases between them. CDR3 residues: CASSLETNSPLHF. In DNA form, the CDR3 reads TGTGCCAGCAGCTTGGAGACGAATTCACCCCTCCACTTT.

The gene calls are TRBV5-4 and TRBJ2-3, with D possibly TRBD2 on 5 matching bases. Trimming cost V 0 bases and J 0 bases, with 11 bases left between them. CDR1 is SGHNT and CDR2 is YYREEE in the germline V gene (reference sequence). CDR3 length: 16 residues. The CDR3 spells CASSLAAALSTDTQYF. The DNA for the CDR3 is TGTGCCAGCAGCTTGGCAGCGGCCCTTAGCACAGATACGCAGTATTTT. The entire variable domain, with the rest obtained from reference TRBV5-4 and TRBJ2-3, is as follows: ETGVTQSPTHLIKTRGQQVTLRCSSQSGHNTVSWYQQALGQGPQFIFQYYREEENGRGNFPPRFSGLQFPNYSSELNVNALELDDSALYLCASSLAAALSTDTQYFGPGTRLTVL.